The source of this TCR beta chain is a study of cytomegalovirus exposure and HLA in healthy donors. With 60 Vbeta and 13 Jbeta primers, the PCR was carried out. Libraries were prepared by immunoSEQ multiplex PCR; TCRdb keeps only in-frame clonotypes and omits some of them. Among some 120,000 clones listed, around 8.5% were seen once. V dropped 2 bases and J dropped 6; count of bases not matched to a gene: 4. Germline lookup yields CDR1 MNHNS and CDR2 SASEGT. The CDR3 runs to 15 residues. General study results and limits: In the analysis, some V segments, TRBV6-2 and TRBV6-3 included, were excluded as indistinguishable. Usually a TCR sequence was rare, but some public TCRs were found in many donors. As a later analysis showed, several of the most significant clusters appeared to be linked to common viral pathogens. There were 150 or so TCR beta chains listed as cytomegalovirus-associated.

This clone was found a few times. Its matching antigen is unknown. The chain links TRBV6-1 to TRBJ2-7; 13 positions match TRBD2. The sequence came from a man aged 35-49 years in good health and CMV-seronegative. The sample was PBMCs. Here the CDR3 DNA reads TGTGCCAGCAGTGAAAGAAGACTAGCGGGGGGCGAGCAGTACTTC. Amino acid sequence: CASSERRLAGGEQYF.